The T cell receptor beta chain described here comes from a study of PD-L1 blockade in urothelial cancer. Study overall: Blood drawn 3 weeks (second dose) and 6 weeks after treatment start was analyzed. Each blood sample yielded a median of around 150,000 T cells. Study-wide results and limits: Durable-benefit patients expanded tumor-associated blood clones more at 3 weeks.

The time point denotes: peripheral blood 6 weeks after treatment start. The study collected 1 to 8 samples per patient, pretreatment and on-treatment. This table comes from immunoSEQ multiplex PCR, and its TCRdb copy is limited to in-frame clones, with some not included. The table includes 80,000 to 95,000 clones, 75% to 90% detected once. Concerning this clone itself: What it binds is unknown. A read error may produce the germline difference seen at one junction end.

This CDR3 is 13 amino acids long. Germline loops: CDR1 SGHRS, CDR2 YFSETQ. The TCR was taken from a man in his 70s with urothelial cancer. The sequencing here drew on PBMCs, taken around atezolizumab (anti-PD-L1) treatment. The genes are TRBV5-1 and TRBJ2-7; a weak D match, TRBD2 (6 bases). CDR3 region: CASSHEGGGKINF. The CDR3 DNA sequence: TGCGCCAGCAGCCACGAGGGTGGGGGGAAAATCAACTTC.